The source of this T cell receptor beta chain is a study of blood T cell repertoires in COVID-19. Study overall: COVID-19 samples collected from the United States, Italy and Spain covered acute and convalescent phases.

The method was immunoSEQ multiplex PCR; TCRdb's version includes in-frame clones alone and lacks a portion of them. The table lists about 310,000 clones, nearly 90% of them singletons, with around 9% in the top ten. In terms of age and location, participants ranged from roughly 18 to 100 years and lived in about 25 US areas. Germline V CDR1 and CDR2: MNHEY, SVGAGI. This CDR3 is 15 amino acids long. V lost 7 bases and J lost 5; bases outside the gene matches: 11. The sequence was obtained from a woman in her 30s who had recovered from COVID-19. V and J are TRBV6-5 and TRBJ2-7; 10 bases fit TRBD1. The sample was PBMCs or T cells enriched from blood (not recorded which). The CDR3 DNA sequence: TGTGCCAGCACCGAGGGCCGGGACAGGGGCGACGAGCAGTACTTC. Encoded protein: CASTEGRDRGDEQYF.